Listed below are T cell receptor beta chains from one sample, sequenced in a study of cytomegalovirus exposure and HLA in healthy donors. This table comes from immunoSEQ multiplex PCR, and its TCRdb copy is limited to in-frame clones, with some not included. The sample yields tens of thousands of clones, 80% to 95% seen once. Input material: PBMCs. The receptors stem from a woman aged 25-40 years in good health and CMV-seronegative. Both conserved end residues are part of each CDR3. Some rows mark clone size as missing; the rest say once, few, many or name a class of expanded clone.

clone_size v_call cdr3_aa
NA TRBV6-1 CASSEVARGALGYTF
NA TRBV6-6 CASSFGGNTEAFF
NA TRBV7-9 CASSPVQGFTEAFF
NA TRBV7-9 CASSLDERNYGYTF
NA TRBV9 CASSVGVVTLERAFF
NA TRBV6-5 CASSYSSGGDGDTQYF
NA TRBV27 CASSLNRVAGYTF
NA TRBV4-1 CASSRDRDSTDTQYF
NA TRBV30 CAWSVQANTEAFF
NA TRBV2 CASSEENYGYTF
NA TRBV19 CASRPVGGYGYTF
NA TRBV7-8 CASSPSSGSGNTIYF
NA TRBV7-9 CASSLDRGEDGYTF
NA TRBV7-9 CASSPTRQLNTEAFF
NA TRBV7-3 CASSLQDRGGYGYTF
NA TRBV28 CASSQPGQGPNTEAFF
NA TRBV18 CASSPASGIGEQFF
NA TRBV27 CASSSLAGGPYEQYF
NA TRBV6-5 CASSSPTGVNTEAFF
once TRBV6-5 CASSLDTFNEKLFF
NA TRBV7-6 CASSLALRPTIGGSTNEKLFF
NA TRBV10-3 CAISVNPAGSLYNEQFF
NA TRBV7-6 CASSLGRTYEQYF
NA TRBV7-2 CASSLKREQGYEQYF
NA TRBV29-1 CSVVTGVGEKLFF
NA TRBV5-1 CASSYNPRDREGGRELFF
NA TRBV9 CASSVTGEGTGELFF
NA TRBV5-5 CASSFPLGGVETQYF
NA TRBV18 CASSPSTGGNTEAFF
NA TRBV7-6 CASSEADRSYEQYF
NA TRBV30 CAWTHSSYGYTF
NA TRBV5-1 CASSGMTGRSDGQYF
NA TRBV19 CASSSAGLAEAFF
NA TRBV6-5 CASRTSGPYEQYF
once TRBV7-8 CASSLARGIMNTEAFF
NA TRBV7-9 CASSLPQHNEQFF
NA TRBV28 CASRPGVVAGSYNEQFF
NA TRBV28 CASSSGVGEKLFF
NA TRBV9 CASSVRGSGSVRSSYNEQFF
NA TRBV5-1 CASAKGGAQLETQYF
NA TRBV5-1 CASSQDRGHGNTIYF
NA TRBV27 CASSSTGLLAKNIQYF
NA TRBV5-6 CASSSPYFFYEQYF
once TRBV28 CASSLETGFNQPQHF
NA TRBV19 CASSKGQGPPLNTEAFF
NA TRBV6-5 CASSSTSGRSTPTAFF
NA TRBV6-4 CASSDLKTTRNQPQHF
NA TRBV5-1 CASSTGLVGHNEQFF
NA TRBV4-1 CASSQGRLAATDTQYF
NA TRBV21-1 CASSRGTGYILNTEAFF
NA TRBV19 CASSMRTGNTEAFF
once TRBV19 CATEAGGQPYGYTF
NA TRBV4-1 CASSQVRQGTEAFF
NA TRBV4-2 CASSQDGSGGRTDTQYF
NA TRBV9 CASSVTGTGLSGELFF
NA TRBV27 CASSLYGTGGVTDTQYF
once TRBV28 CASRQSSGGAGGELFF
NA TRBV6-6 CASSYTQGYNEQFF
NA TRBV5-1 CASSFTPSSTDTQYF